The present T cell receptor (beta chain) was sequenced within a study of T cell repertoires in cytomegalovirus infection. Overall study context: Recently identified HLA-C-restricted CMV epitopes and well-studied HLA-B-restricted CMV epitopes were used by the study. Public signatures in TCR beta pointed to CMV infection and matching HLA type. Study-wide results and limits: The ex vivo response showed dominance by HLA-C-restricted CMV-specific TCR beta clonotypes.

With respect to this clonotype: The antigen is undetermined.

One entry per CDR3 protein results from TCRdb running MiXCR on the reads. Found here are about 920,000 distinct CDR3 sequences, roughly 31% of them singletons; the top ten hold roughly an eighth. Sequenced material: cultured CD8+ T cells from PBMCs, taken from culture after CMV antigen stimulation. The TCR sequence derives from a human donor in good health (CMV status not recorded). Some clones in this sample may be carry-over from other donors' samples.

The CDR3 loop is CASSGGGGPNTGELFF. CDR3 nucleotides: TGTGCCAGCAGTGGAGGGGGGGGGCCGAACACCGGGGAGCTGTTTTTT. The chain employs TRBV12-3 or TRBV12-4 and TRBJ2-2; perhaps TRBD2 as D (7 bases). The length of the CDR3 is 16 residues. Deletions cut 5 bases from V and 0 bases from J, with 13 bases between.